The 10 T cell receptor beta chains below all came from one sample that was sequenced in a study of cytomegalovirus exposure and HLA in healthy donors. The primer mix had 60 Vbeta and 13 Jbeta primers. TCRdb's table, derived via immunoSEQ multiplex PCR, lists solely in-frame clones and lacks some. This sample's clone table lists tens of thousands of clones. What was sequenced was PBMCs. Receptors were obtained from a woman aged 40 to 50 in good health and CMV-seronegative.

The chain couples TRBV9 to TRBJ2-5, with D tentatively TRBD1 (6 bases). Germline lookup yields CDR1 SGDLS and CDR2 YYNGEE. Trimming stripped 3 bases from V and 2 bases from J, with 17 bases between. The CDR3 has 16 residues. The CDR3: CASSEGVGGGQETQYF. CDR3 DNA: TGTGCCAGCAGCGAGGGGGTAGGTGGGGGTCAAGAGACCCAGTACTTC.

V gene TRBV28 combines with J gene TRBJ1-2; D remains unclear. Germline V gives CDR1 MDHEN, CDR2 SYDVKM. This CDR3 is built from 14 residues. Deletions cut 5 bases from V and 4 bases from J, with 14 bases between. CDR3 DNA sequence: TGTGCCAGCAGTCATGGCCGGGAATCCTATGGCTACACCTTC. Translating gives CASSHGRESYGYTF.

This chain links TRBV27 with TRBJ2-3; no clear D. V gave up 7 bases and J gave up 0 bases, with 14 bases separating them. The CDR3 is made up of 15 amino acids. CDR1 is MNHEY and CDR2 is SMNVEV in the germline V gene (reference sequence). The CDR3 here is CASTRLAISTDTQYF. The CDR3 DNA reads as TGTGCCAGCACCCGACTGGCGATAAGCACAGATACGCAGTATTTT.

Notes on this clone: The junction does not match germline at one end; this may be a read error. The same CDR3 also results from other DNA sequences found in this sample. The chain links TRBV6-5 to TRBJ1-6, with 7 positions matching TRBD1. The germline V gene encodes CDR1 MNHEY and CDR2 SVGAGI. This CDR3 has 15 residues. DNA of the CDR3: TGTGCCAGCAGTTACCGGGACAGTGCGGGTTCACCCCTACACTTT. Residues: CASSYRDSAGSPLHF.

CDR3 loop: CAWSRAGGTGQPQHF. CDR3 in DNA: TGTGCCTGGAGTAGAGCAGGGGGCACTGGGCAGCCCCAGCATTTT. The V and J genes are TRBV30 and TRBJ1-5; 8 positions agree with TRBD1. V lost 2 bases and J lost 7; bases outside the gene matches: 10. The CDR3 spans 15 residues. The germline V gene has CDR1 GTSNPN and CDR2 SVGIG (reference sequence). Full variable domain (rest looked up from reference TRBV30 and TRBJ1-5): SQTIHQWPATLVQPVGSPLSLECTVEGTSNPNLYWYRQAAGRGLQLLFYSVGIGQISSEVPQNLSASRPQDRQFILSSKKLLLSDSGFYLCAWSRAGGTGQPQHFGDGTRLSIL.

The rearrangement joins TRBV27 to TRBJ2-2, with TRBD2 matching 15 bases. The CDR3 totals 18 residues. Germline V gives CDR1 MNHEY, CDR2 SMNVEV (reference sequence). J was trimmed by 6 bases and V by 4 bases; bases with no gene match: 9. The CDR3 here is CASSSGRRTSGGAGELFF. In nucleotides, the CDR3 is TGTGCCAGCAGTTCTGGCAGACGGACTAGCGGGGGGGCCGGGGAGCTGTTTTTT.

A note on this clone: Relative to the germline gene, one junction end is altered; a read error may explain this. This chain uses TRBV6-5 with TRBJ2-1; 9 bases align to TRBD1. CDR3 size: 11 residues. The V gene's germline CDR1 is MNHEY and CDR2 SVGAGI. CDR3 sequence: CASSPGTGRIF. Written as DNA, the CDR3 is TGTGCCAGCAGCCCCGGGACAGGGAGGATCTTC.

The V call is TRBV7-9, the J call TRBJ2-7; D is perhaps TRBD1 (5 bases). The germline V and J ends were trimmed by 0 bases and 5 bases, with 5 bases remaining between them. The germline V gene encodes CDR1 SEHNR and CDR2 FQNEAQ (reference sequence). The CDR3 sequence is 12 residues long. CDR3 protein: CASSLAGDEQYF. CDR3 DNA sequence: TGTGCCAGCAGCTTAGCAGGGGACGAGCAGTACTTC.

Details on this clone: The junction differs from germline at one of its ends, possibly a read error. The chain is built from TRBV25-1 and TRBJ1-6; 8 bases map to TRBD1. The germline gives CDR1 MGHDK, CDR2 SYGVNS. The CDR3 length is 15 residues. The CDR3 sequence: CASRDDRGGNSPLHF. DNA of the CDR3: TGTGCCAGCCGTGACGACAGGGGTGGAAATTCACCCCTCCACTTT.

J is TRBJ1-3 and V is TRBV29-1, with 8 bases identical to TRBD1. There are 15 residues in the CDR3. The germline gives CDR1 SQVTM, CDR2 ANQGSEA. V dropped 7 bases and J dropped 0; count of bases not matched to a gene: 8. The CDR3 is CSARTGQSSGNTIYF. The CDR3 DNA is TGCAGCGCTCGGACAGGGCAGAGCTCTGGAAACACCATATATTTT.